This T cell receptor (beta chain) was retrieved from a study of shared clonotypes between healthy human individuals. Donors were healthy HIV-negative adults without recently reported acute infections or vaccinations. There were only Caucasian adults among the donors, and all lived in Nashville, Tennessee. CDR3 length: 17 amino acids. J was trimmed by 1 base and V by 4 bases; bases with no gene match: 5. Germline V gives CDR1 LGHNA, CDR2 YSLEER. Measured with immunoSEQ multiplex PCR; TCRdb has only the in-frame clones, and not every one. This sample yields around 500,000 clones, of which more than 75% are seen a single time; about 12% belongs to the top ten.

The clonotype comes from a woman in her 40s in good health. Some clones in this sample may be carry-over from other donors' samples. This chain joins TRBV4-3 and TRBJ2-2; TRBD2 agrees at 11 bases. Input material: PBMCs. Here the CDR3 reads CASSPGTSGENTGELFF. The CDR3 coding sequence is TGCGCCAGCAGCCCTGGGACTAGCGGAGAGAACACCGGGGAGCTGTTTTTT.